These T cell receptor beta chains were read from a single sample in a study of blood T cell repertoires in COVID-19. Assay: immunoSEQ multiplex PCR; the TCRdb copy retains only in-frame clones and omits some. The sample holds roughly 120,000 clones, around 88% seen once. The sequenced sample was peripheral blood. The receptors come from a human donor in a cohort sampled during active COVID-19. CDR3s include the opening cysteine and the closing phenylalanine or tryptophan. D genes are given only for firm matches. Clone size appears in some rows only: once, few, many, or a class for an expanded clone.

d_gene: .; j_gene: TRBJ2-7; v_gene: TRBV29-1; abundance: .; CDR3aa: CSVLRWGSNRDHEQYF; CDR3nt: TGCAGCGTCCTCAGATGGGGATCAAACAGGGACCACGAGCAGTACTTC
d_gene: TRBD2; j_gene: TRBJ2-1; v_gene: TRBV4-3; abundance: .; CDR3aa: CASSFAGTSGSNEQFF; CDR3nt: TGCGCCAGCAGCTTCGCCGGGACTAGCGGGAGCAATGAGCAGTTCTTC
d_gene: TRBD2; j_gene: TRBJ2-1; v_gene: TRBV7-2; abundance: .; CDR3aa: CASSLVGTSGYNEQFF; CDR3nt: TGTGCCAGCAGCTTAGTTGGGACTAGCGGATACAATGAGCAGTTCTTC
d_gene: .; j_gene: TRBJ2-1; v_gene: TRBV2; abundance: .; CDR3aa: CASGRFPSYNEQFF; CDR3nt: TGTGCCAGTGGGAGGTTCCCCTCCTACAATGAGCAGTTCTTC
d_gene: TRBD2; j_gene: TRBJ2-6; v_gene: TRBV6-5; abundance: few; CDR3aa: CASRPGGSGANVLTF; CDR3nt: TGTGCCAGCAGGCCCGGGGGGTCTGGGGCCAACGTCCTGACTTTC
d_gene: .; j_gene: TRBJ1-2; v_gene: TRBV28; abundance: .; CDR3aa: CASSLGGNPYGYTF; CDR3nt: TGTGCCAGCAGTTTAGGAGGGAACCCATATGGCTACACCTTC
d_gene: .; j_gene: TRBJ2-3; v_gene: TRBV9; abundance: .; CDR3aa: CASSPRRFGSSGDTQYF; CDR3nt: TGTGCCAGCAGCCCCCGTCGCTTCGGGAGTTCCGGAGATACGCAGTATTTT
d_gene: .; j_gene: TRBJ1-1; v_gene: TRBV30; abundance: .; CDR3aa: CAWSWGRDEAFF; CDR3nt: TGTGCCTGGAGTTGGGGGAGGGATGAAGCTTTCTTT
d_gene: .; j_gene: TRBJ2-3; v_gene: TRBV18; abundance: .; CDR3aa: CASSPLPSTAGPDTQYF; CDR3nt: TGTGCCAGCTCACCCCTCCCCTCAACGGCGGGTCCAGATACGCAGTATTTT
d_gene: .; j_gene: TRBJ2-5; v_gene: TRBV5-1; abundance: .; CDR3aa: CASSLERPQETQYF; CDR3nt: TGCGCCAGCAGCTTGGAGCGGCCCCAAGAGACCCAGTACTTC
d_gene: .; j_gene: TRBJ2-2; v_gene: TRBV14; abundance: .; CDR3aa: CASSQARERDTGELFF; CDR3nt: TGTGCCAGCAGCCAAGCCCGGGAGAGGGACACCGGGGAGCTGTTTTTT
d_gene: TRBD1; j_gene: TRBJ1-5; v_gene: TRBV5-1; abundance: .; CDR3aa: CASSQGTGGNQPQHF; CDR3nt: TGCGCCAGCAGCCAAGGGACAGGTGGGAATCAGCCCCAGCATTTT
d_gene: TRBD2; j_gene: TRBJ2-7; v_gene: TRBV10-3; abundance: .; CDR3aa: CAISTGTSQYEQYF; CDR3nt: TGTGCCATCAGTACCGGGACTAGCCAATACGAGCAGTACTTC
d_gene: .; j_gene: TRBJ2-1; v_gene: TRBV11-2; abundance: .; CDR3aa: CASSPGLGGVQFF; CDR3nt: TGTGCCAGCAGCCCAGGGTTGGGGGGTGTGCAGTTCTTC
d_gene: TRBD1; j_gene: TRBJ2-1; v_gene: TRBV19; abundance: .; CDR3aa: CASSSTGGSEQFF; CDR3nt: TGTGCCAGTAGTTCTACAGGGGGCTCTGAGCAGTTCTTC
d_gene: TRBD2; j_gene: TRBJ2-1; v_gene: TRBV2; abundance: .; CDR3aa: CASKRRESYNEQFF; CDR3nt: TGTGCCAGCAAACGGCGGGAGAGCTACAATGAGCAGTTCTTC
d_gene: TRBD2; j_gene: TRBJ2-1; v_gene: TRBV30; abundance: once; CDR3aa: CAWRAVRTSGSSYNEQFF; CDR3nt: TGTGCCTGGAGGGCGGTAAGGACTAGCGGGAGCTCCTACAATGAGCAGTTCTTC
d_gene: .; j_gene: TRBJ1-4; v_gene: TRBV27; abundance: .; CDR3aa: CASSSKEGIRLATNEKLFF; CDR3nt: TGTGCCAGCAGTTCCAAAGAGGGTATCCGACTTGCAACTAATGAAAAACTGTTTTTT
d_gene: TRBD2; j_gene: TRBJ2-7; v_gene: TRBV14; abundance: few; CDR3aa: CASSRPRMGGRTGEQYF; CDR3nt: TGTGCCAGCAGCCGTCCCCGGATGGGCGGGAGGACGGGCGAGCAGTACTTC
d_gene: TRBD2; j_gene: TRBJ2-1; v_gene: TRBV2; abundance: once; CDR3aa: CASSEGGRGRGDEQFF; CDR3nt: TGTGCCAGCAGTGAAGGGGGACGCGGGAGAGGCGATGAGCAGTTCTTC
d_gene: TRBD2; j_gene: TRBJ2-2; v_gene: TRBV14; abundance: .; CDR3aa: CASSPKILAGPNTGELFF; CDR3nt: TGTGCCAGCAGCCCCAAGATACTAGCGGGACCCAACACCGGGGAGCTGTTTTTT
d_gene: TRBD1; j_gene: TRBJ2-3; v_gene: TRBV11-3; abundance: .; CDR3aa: CASSRDRGTDTQYF; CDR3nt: TGTGCCAGCAGCCGGGACAGGGGCACAGATACGCAGTATTTT
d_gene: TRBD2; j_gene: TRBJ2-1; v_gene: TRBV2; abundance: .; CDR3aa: CASVWTGTTASEQFF; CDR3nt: TGTGCCAGCGTATGGACGGGGACTACGGCCAGTGAGCAGTTCTTC
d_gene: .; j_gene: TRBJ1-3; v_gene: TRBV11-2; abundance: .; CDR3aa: CASSLEVRGTGNTIYF; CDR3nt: TGTGCCAGCAGCTTAGAAGTTAGGGGGACTGGAAACACCATATATTTT
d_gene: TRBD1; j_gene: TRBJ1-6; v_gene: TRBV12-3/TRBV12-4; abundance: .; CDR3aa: CASSLQGDSPLHF; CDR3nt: TGTGCCAGCAGTTTACAGGGGGATTCACCCCTCCACTTT
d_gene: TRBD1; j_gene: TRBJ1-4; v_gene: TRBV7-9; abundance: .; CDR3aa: CASSFGTADEKLFF; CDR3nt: TGTGCCAGCAGCTTCGGGACAGCCGATGAAAAACTGTTTTTT
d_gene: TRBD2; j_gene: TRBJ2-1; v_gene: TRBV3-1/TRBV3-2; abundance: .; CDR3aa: CASSLSGKRNNEQFF; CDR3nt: TGTGCCAGCAGCCTTAGCGGGAAGAGGAACAATGAGCAGTTCTTC
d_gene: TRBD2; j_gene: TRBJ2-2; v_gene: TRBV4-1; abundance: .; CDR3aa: CASSRSGLAGELFF; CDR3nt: TGCGCCAGCAGCCGTTCGGGACTAGCGGGGGAGCTGTTTTTT
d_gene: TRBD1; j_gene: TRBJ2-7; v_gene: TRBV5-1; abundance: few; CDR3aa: CASSSPGQGSKQYF; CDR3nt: TGCGCCAGCAGCTCCCCGGGACAGGGAAGCAAGCAGTACTTC
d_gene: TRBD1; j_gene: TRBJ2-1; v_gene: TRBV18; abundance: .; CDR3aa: CASSPPGGARNEQFF; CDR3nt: TGTGCCAGCTCACCACCAGGGGGCGCGAGAAATGAGCAGTTCTTC
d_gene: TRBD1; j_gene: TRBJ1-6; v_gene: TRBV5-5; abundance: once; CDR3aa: CASSPDRGYSPLHF; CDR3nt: TGTGCCAGCAGCCCAGACAGGGGATACTCACCCCTCCACTTT
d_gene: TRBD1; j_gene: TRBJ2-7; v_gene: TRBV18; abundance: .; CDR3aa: CASSLDWGQGAHEQYF; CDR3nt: TGTGCCAGCTCACTGGACTGGGGACAGGGGGCTCACGAGCAGTACTTC
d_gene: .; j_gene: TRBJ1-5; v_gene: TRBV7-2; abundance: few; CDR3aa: CASSSWAGQPQHF; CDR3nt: TGTGCCAGCAGCTCATGGGCGGGGCAGCCCCAGCATTTT
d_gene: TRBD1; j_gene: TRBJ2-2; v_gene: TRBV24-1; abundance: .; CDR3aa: CATSDSNRGYTGELFF; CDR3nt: TGTGCCACCAGTGATTCCAACAGGGGGTACACCGGGGAGCTGTTTTTT
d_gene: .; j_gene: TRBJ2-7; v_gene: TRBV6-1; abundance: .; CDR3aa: CASSEGHYEQYF; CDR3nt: TGTGCCAGCAGTGAAGGACACTACGAGCAGTACTTC
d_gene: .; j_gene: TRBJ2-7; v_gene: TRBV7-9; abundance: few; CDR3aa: CASSFRDSTYEQYF; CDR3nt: TGTGCCAGCAGCTTCCGGGATTCCACCTACGAGCAGTACTTC
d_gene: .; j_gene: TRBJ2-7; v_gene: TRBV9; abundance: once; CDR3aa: CASSVVGRVVEQYF; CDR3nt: TGTGCCAGCAGCGTAGTAGGCAGGGTCGTCGAGCAGTACTTC
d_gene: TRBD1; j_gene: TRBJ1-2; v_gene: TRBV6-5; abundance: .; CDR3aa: CASSFRQGGGYTF; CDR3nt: TGTGCCAGCAGTTTCCGACAGGGAGGTGGCTACACCTTC
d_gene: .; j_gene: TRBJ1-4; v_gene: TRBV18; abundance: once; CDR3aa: CASSPEREKLFF; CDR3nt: TGTGCCAGCTCACCGGAGAGGGAAAAACTGTTTTTT
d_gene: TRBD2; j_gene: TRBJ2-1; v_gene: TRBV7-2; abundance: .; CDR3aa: CASSSKRAGPSLYNEQFF; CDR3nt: TGTGCCAGCAGCTCTAAGAGAGCGGGACCCTCCCTTTACAATGAGCAGTTCTTC
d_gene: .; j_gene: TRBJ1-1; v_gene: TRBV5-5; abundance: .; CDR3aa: CASSYGLSWEAFF; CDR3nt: TGTGCCAGCAGCTACGGTCTTTCGTGGGAAGCTTTCTTT
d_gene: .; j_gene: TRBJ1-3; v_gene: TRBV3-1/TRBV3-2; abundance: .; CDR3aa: CASSPSRGNTIYF; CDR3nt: TGTGCCAGCAGCCCCTCTAGGGGGAACACCATATATTTT
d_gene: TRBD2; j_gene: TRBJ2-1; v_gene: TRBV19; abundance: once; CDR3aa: CASTMMAGGYNEQFF; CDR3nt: TGTGCCAGTACAATGATGGCGGGAGGCTACAATGAGCAGTTCTTC
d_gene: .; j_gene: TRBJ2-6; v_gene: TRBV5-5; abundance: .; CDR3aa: CASSFGPSVSGANVLTF; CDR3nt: TGTGCCAGCAGCTTCGGTCCATCGGTCTCTGGGGCCAACGTCCTGACTTTC
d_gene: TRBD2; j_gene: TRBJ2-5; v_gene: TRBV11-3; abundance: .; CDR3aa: CASSSGLAGAVETQYF; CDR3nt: TGTGCCAGCAGCTCGGGACTAGCGGGAGCGGTAGAGACCCAGTACTTC
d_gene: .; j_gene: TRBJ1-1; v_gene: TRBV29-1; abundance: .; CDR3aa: CSVEIPLWRDRGYTEAFF; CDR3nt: .